The clone carrying this TCR beta chain has ten or more counts. TCRdb itself ran the 5' RACE reads through MiXCR, one entry per CDR3 protein. The table shows more than 65,000 distinct CDR3 sequences, with under 15% occurring only once. This entry belongs to a study of early T cells in non-severe SARS-CoV-2 infection. Germline values: CDR1 SGHRS, CDR2 YFSETQ. The length of the CDR3 is 12 residues. Trimming removed 4 bases at V and 6 bases at J, with 8 bases between. The clonotype originates from an adult who was a healthcare worker with PCR-confirmed SARS-CoV-2 infection or an uninfected control (not recorded which). The gene calls are TRBV5-1 and TRBJ2-1; unclear D gene. Source material: whole blood. The CDR3 is CASSLELNEQFF. CDR3 bases: TGCGCCAGCAGCCTGGAGCTCAATGAGCAGTTCTTC. Combining the CDR3 with reference TRBV5-1 and TRBJ2-1 gives the whole variable domain KAGVTQTPRYLIKTRGQQVTLSCSPISGHRSVSWYQQTPGQGLQFLFEYFSETQRNKGNFPGRFSGRQFSNSRSEMNVSTLELGDSALYLCASSLELNEQFFGPGTRLTVL.